The next 30 T cell receptor beta chains were all read from a single sample in a study of blood T cell repertoires in COVID-19. Generated by immunoSEQ multiplex PCR, the TCRdb table keeps only in-frame clones and is missing some. This sample has 250,000 to 300,000 clones, with 80% to 90% found just once. Sequencing input: PBMCs or T cells enriched from blood (not recorded which). The source of these receptors is a woman aged 50 to 60 who had recovered from COVID-19.

V and J are TRBV6-5 and TRBJ2-7; 11 positions agree with TRBD2. With V trimmed by 6 bases and J by 3 bases, 7 bases remained unmatched. This CDR3 region has 15 residues. Germline CDR1 reads MNHEY; CDR2 reads SVGAGI. The CDR3 sequence: CASSTGTSGVYEQYF. The CDR3 DNA reads as TGTGCCAGCAGCACCGGGACTAGCGGAGTCTACGAGCAGTACTTC.

This rearrangement joins TRBV2 to TRBJ2-1, with 8 bases matching TRBD2. The CDR3 is 13 residues long. Germline V gene lookup returns CDR1 SNHLY and CDR2 FYNNEI. Losses at the gene ends were 10 bases for V and 7 bases for J; bases not matched to a gene: 9. Written as DNA, the CDR3 is TGTGCCATCAGCGGGACTAGGGGTAATGAGCAGTTCTTC. It specifies CAISGTRGNEQFF.

The rearrangement links TRBV24-1 to TRBJ1-5; D unresolved. Germline V lookup: CDR1 KGHDR, CDR2 SFDVKD. V lost 1 base and J lost 1, with 13 bases in between. The CDR3 sequence is 17 residues long. CDR3 DNA: TGTGCCACCAGTGATTTAGAAGTACACCGCAGCAATCAGCCCCAGCATTTT. Its protein is CATSDLEVHRSNQPQHF.

CDR3 loop: CASSFGSGDGELFF. The CDR3 DNA follows: TGTGCCAGCAGTTTCGGGAGCGGTGACGGGGAGCTGTTTTTT. The chain employs TRBV28 and TRBJ2-2; a weak D match, TRBD2 (6 bases). Trimming stripped 3 bases from V and 7 bases from J, with 12 bases between. Germline CDR1 reads MDHEN; CDR2 reads SYDVKM. The CDR3 loop spans 14 amino acids.

Remarks on this clone: In the same sample, other DNA sequences code for this CDR3. The chain carries TRBV5-1 and TRBJ1-5; no reliable D call. This CDR3 is built from 15 residues. Trimming took off 0 bases at V and 1 base at J, with 8 bases between the two ends. Looked up from germline, CDR1 is SGHRS and CDR2 is YFSETQ. CDR3: CASSLDAGSNQPQHF. CDR3 DNA sequence: TGCGCCAGCAGCTTGGATGCGGGAAGCAATCAGCCCCAGCATTTT.

The V gene is TRBV5-1, the J gene TRBJ1-2; 7 bases align to TRBD1. The CDR3 has 14 amino acids. Unmatched junction bases numbered 9, after V lost 4 bases and J lost 6 bases. In germline, CDR1 is SGHRS, CDR2 YFSETQ. DNA of the CDR3: TGCGCCAGCAGCATTGGACAGGTTTATGATGGCTACACCTTC. Protein sequence: CASSIGQVYDGYTF. Filled out from reference TRBV5-1 and TRBJ1-2, the complete variable domain reads KAGVTQTPRYLIKTRGQQVTLSCSPISGHRSVSWYQQTPGQGLQFLFEYFSETQRNKGNFPGRFSGRQFSNSRSEMNVSTLELGDSALYLCASSIGQVYDGYTFGSGTRLTVV.

The genes are TRBV5-4 and TRBJ2-7; a possible D gene is TRBD2 (6 bases). CDR3 length equals 14 residues. The germline gives CDR1 SGHNT, CDR2 YYREEE (reference sequence). The V and J ends lost 8 bases and 6 bases respectively, with 21 bases between them. The CDR3 nucleotides are TGTGCCAGTCTACGGGCGGAGGGTTCCAGCGAGCAGTACTTC. Protein sequence: CASLRAEGSSEQYF.

The rearrangement uses TRBV3-1 (or the pseudogene TRBV3-2) and TRBJ2-1; 10 nucleotides line up with TRBD2. This CDR3 region has 18 residues. Germline CDR1 reads LGHDT; CDR2 reads YNNKEL (reference sequence). V lost 0 bases to trimming and J lost 2 bases; unmatched junction nucleotides: 7. The CDR3 DNA reads TGTGCCAGCAGCCAAGATTATCTAACTAGCGGGACCTACAATGAGCAGTTCTTC. It yields the protein CASSQDYLTSGTYNEQFF.

This clone was recorded only once. The sample carries other DNA sequences with the same CDR3. The rearrangement joins TRBV12-3 or TRBV12-4 to TRBJ1-1, with a tentative D call TRBD1 (6 bases). The CDR3 totals 13 residues. The V gene lost 5 bases and the J gene lost 3 bases, with 10 bases spanning the gap. CDR3 region: CASSLQGYTEAFF. The DNA for the CDR3 is TGTGCCAGCAGTCTTCAGGGGTACACTGAAGCTTTCTTT.

The chain has TRBV6-6 and TRBJ1-2; D might be TRBD1 (5 bases). Trimming shortened V by 5 bases and J by 4 bases, and 11 bases separated the two germline ends. This CDR3 has 13 amino acids. The V gene's germline CDR1 is MNHNY and CDR2 SVGAGI (reference sequence). DNA for the CDR3: TGTGCCAGCAGTCCTGAGGGACTCTATGGCTACACCTTC. The encoded protein is CASSPEGLYGYTF.

V usage is TRBV9 and J usage is TRBJ2-7; 7 positions agree with TRBD1. This CDR3 is 15 amino acids long. CDR1 is SGDLS, CDR2 YYNGEE, per germline. Trimming took 4 bases from V and 1 from J; bases not matched to a gene: 8. The chain's CDR3 is CASSPQSGGSYEQYF. CDR3 DNA sequence: TGTGCCAGCAGCCCACAATCAGGGGGATCCTACGAGCAGTACTTC. The full variable domain, with the rest looked up from reference TRBV9 and TRBJ2-7, is DSGVTQTPKHLITATGQRVTLRCSPRSGDLSVYWYQQSLDQGLQFLIQYYNGEERAKGNILERFSAQQFPDLHSELNLSSLELGDSALYFCASSPQSGGSYEQYFGPGTRLTVT.

This chain links TRBV24-1 with TRBJ1-5; TRBD1 matches 7 bases. Germline CDR1 KGHDR, CDR2 SFDVKD. CDR3 length: 13 residues. J gave up 6 bases and V 4 bases, and 2 bases lay outside the gene matches. The CDR3 DNA follows: TGTGCCACCAGTGAGAGACAGGGTCAGCCCCAGCATTTT. Translated, it gives CATSERQGQPQHF.

This rearrangement joins TRBV27 to TRBJ1-1, with TRBD1 matching 10 bases. The ends lost 7 bases at V and 4 bases at J; junction bases unmatched: 9. CDR3 length equals 15 residues. Per the germline V gene, CDR1 is MNHEY and CDR2 is SMNVEV (reference sequence). The DNA for the CDR3 is TGTGCCAGCACCCCCGGGACAGGGGATGTCACTGAAGCTTTCTTT. Amino acids: CASTPGTGDVTEAFF.

The chain couples TRBV27 to TRBJ2-3; D is possibly TRBD1 (5 bases). The CDR3 runs 13 residues. V was clipped by 7 bases and J by 6 bases, with 14 bases between them. The germline V gene has CDR1 MNHEY and CDR2 SMNVEV (reference sequence). CDR3 sequence (DNA): TGTGCCAGCAATAAAGCAGGGTGGGATACGCAGTATTTT. It is translated as CASNKAGWDTQYF.

This chain connects TRBV5-6 to TRBJ1-1; a possible D gene is TRBD1 (5 bases). The CDR3 extends over 13 amino acids. Germline V gene sequence: CDR1 SGHDT, CDR2 YYEEEE. Trimming removed 7 bases from V and 3 bases from J, with 13 bases in between. The CDR3 sequence: CASGRWGDTEAFF. The DNA of the CDR3 is TGTGCCAGCGGACGATGGGGGGACACTGAAGCTTTCTTT. The full variable domain, its missing parts supplied by reference TRBV5-6 and TRBJ1-1, is DAGVTQSPTHLIKTRGQQVTLRCSPKSGHDTVSWYQQALGQGPQFIFQYYEEEERQRGNFPDRFSGHQFPNYSSELNVNALLLGDSALYLCASGRWGDTEAFFGQGTRLTVV.

The CDR3 loop reads CASRTPGYTGELFF. The CDR3 coding sequence is TGTGCCAGCAGAACCCCAGGGTACACCGGGGAGCTGTTTTTT. V and J are TRBV25-1 and TRBJ2-2; D may be TRBD1 (5 bases). The germline gives CDR1 MGHDK, CDR2 SYGVNS. CDR3 length: 14 amino acids. Trimming pared 6 bases from V and 3 bases from J, leaving 11 bases between.

The rearrangement joins TRBV7-9 to TRBJ2-5; D may be TRBD2 (5 bases). V lost 1 base to trimming and J lost 5 bases, with 14 bases between them. CDR1 and CDR2 (germline): SEHNR, FQNEAQ (reference sequence). The CDR3 contains 15 residues. In DNA, the CDR3 is TGTGCCAGCAGCTTAGTGGAGGCGGGTGGGGAGACCCAGTACTTC. Protein sequence: CASSLVEAGGETQYF.

The V call is TRBV28, the J call TRBJ2-1; no firm D call. The CDR3 runs 11 residues. Germline values: CDR1 MDHEN, CDR2 SYDVKM. V dropped 8 bases and J dropped 10 bases, with 12 bases sitting between them. The CDR3 coding sequence is TGTGCCAGCTCTATGCCACCCGAGCAGTTCTTC. Residues: CASSMPPEQFF.

The chain employs TRBV4-2 and TRBJ2-3; perhaps TRBD2 as D (6 bases). Germline CDR1 is LGHNA and CDR2 is YNFKEQ. The CDR3 spans 15 residues. Trimming pared 4 bases from V and 0 bases from J, leaving 11 bases between. The CDR3 here is CASSLTGTSTDTQYF. CDR3 DNA: TGTGCCAGCAGCCTTACGGGGACTAGCACAGATACGCAGTATTTT.

The chain links TRBV7-2 to TRBJ2-1, with D perhaps matching TRBD2 (6 bases). The CDR3 runs 15 residues. Germline V gives CDR1 SGHTA, CDR2 FQGNSA. The germline V and J ends were trimmed by 5 bases and 7 bases, with 18 bases remaining between them. DNA for the CDR3: TGTGCCAGCAGCGTAGGCGGGATGGATTCAAATGAGCAGTTCTTC. Its protein is CASSVGGMDSNEQFF. The complete variable domain, with remaining parts taken from reference TRBV7-2 and TRBJ2-1, reads GAGVSQSPSNKVTEKGKDVELRCDPISGHTALYWYRQSLGQGLEFLIYFQGNSAPDKSGLPSDRFSAERTGGSVSTLTIQRTQQEDSAVYLCASSVGGMDSNEQFFGPGTRLTVL.

This chain uses TRBV10-3 with TRBJ1-1; D ambiguous. Trimming pared 3 bases from V and 6 bases from J, leaving 11 bases between. Germline CDR1 is ENHRY and CDR2 is SYGVKD. The CDR3 extends over 13 amino acids. The CDR3 nucleotides are TGTGCCATCAGTGACGGGGTTCGCCCTGAAGCTTTCTTT. Encoded protein: CAISDGVRPEAFF.

The V call is TRBV7-2, the J call TRBJ2-2, with 7 bases lining up with TRBD1. CDR1 and CDR2 (germline): SGHTA, FQGNSA. V dropped 2 bases and J dropped 8; count of bases not matched to a gene: 5. The CDR3 has 14 amino acids. The CDR3, as DNA: TGTGCCAGCAGCTTATTGACAGGGTCAGGGGAGCTGTTTTTT. Translation: CASSLLTGSGELFF.

CDR3 in DNA: TGTGCCAGCAGTTGGAGGGAGAATCAGCCCCAGCATTTT. It specifies CASSWRENQPQHF. This rearrangement joins TRBV27 to TRBJ1-5; D unresolved. The germline CDR1 and CDR2 sequences are MNHEY and SMNVEV (reference sequence). This CDR3 has 13 residues. Trimming stripped 4 bases from V and 4 bases from J, with 8 bases between.

This chain connects TRBV11-2 to TRBJ2-7; 9 bases agree with TRBD1. With 3 bases clipped from V and 4 bases from J, the junction kept 7 bases outside the gene matches. Looked up from germline, CDR1 is SGHAT and CDR2 is FQNNGV. This CDR3 has 15 residues. CDR3 sequence (DNA): TGTGCCAGCAGCTTGGAACAGGGGGCAGGGTACGAGCAGTACTTC. Translating gives CASSLEQGAGYEQYF.

The chain carries TRBV5-1 and TRBJ2-7; 8 bases map to TRBD1. Germline loops: CDR1 SGHRS, CDR2 YFSETQ. The CDR3 contains 14 residues. V shed 6 bases, J shed 7 bases, and the junction held 12 bases outside the gene matches. CDR3 sequence reads: CASNPGTGGLEQYF. CDR3 DNA: TGCGCCAGCAACCCGGGAACAGGGGGTTTGGAGCAGTACTTC.

This sequence joins TRBV29-1 and TRBJ1-2; D gene ambiguous. The length of the CDR3 is 12 residues. CDR1 is SQVTM, CDR2 ANQGSEA, per germline. V lost 0 bases to trimming and J lost 7 bases, with 9 bases between them. The CDR3 DNA is TGCAGCGTTGAAGATCACGGGGTTGGCTACACCTTC. Protein product: CSVEDHGVGYTF.

The gene calls are TRBV4-1 and TRBJ2-1; 12 bases align to TRBD2. V gave up 1 base and J gave up 6 bases; unmatched junction bases: 4. This CDR3 region has 16 residues. Germline loops: CDR1 MGHRA, CDR2 YSYEKL. CDR3 DNA sequence: TGCGCCAGCAGCCAAGGACTAGCGGGAGTTCCCAATGAGCAGTTCTTC. It translates to CASSQGLAGVPNEQFF.

CDR3 coding DNA: TGCGCCAGCAGCTCGGGCCCCTCGGGGGAGACCCAGTACTTC. Its translation: CASSSGPSGETQYF. V gene TRBV5-1 combines with J gene TRBJ2-5; D is possibly TRBD2 (5 bases). The ends were cut back, 3 bases at V and 5 bases at J, with 14 bases in the middle. The CDR3 is made up of 14 amino acids. The germline CDR1 and CDR2 sequences are SGHRS and YFSETQ.

This chain connects TRBV4-2 to TRBJ2-7; 9 nucleotides agree with TRBD2. From germline, CDR1 is LGHNA and CDR2 YNFKEQ. The CDR3 consists of 15 residues. V shed 6 bases and J 0 bases; nucleotides not matched to a gene: 6. For the CDR3, the DNA is TGTGCCAGCAGTGACCAGCGGGGGGCCTCCTACGAGCAGTACTTC. This encodes CASSDQRGASYEQYF.

The V and J genes are TRBV28 and TRBJ2-1, with 10 bases matching TRBD2. Germline trimming cut 1 base from V and 15 bases from J; bases unmatched to any gene: 6. CDR3 length equals 13 residues. In germline, CDR1 is MDHEN, CDR2 SYDVKM. CDR3 sequence reads: CASSLLAGGHPFF. CDR3 DNA: TGTGCCAGCAGTTTATTAGCGGGAGGCCATCCGTTCTTC.